This T cell receptor (beta chain) stems from a study of T cell changes during pregnancy in multiple sclerosis. The method was immunoSEQ multiplex PCR; TCRdb's version includes in-frame clones alone and lacks a portion of them. The sample has 80,000 or so clones, roughly 94% seen once. The sample consisted of peripheral blood, taken in the second trimester of pregnancy. This sequence originates from a female donor in good health, enrolled as a control in a pregnancy study.

The CDR3 loop reads CSVEAAGGNTGELFF. In DNA form, the CDR3 reads TGCAGCGTTGAGGCCGCGGGAGGAAACACCGGGGAGCTGTTTTTT. This chain joins TRBV29-1 and TRBJ2-2, with 8 bases that match TRBD2. The junction had 5 bases not matched to a gene; V was cut back by 3 bases and J by 2 bases. Germline CDR1 and CDR2: SQVTM and ANQGSEA. The CDR3 consists of 15 residues.